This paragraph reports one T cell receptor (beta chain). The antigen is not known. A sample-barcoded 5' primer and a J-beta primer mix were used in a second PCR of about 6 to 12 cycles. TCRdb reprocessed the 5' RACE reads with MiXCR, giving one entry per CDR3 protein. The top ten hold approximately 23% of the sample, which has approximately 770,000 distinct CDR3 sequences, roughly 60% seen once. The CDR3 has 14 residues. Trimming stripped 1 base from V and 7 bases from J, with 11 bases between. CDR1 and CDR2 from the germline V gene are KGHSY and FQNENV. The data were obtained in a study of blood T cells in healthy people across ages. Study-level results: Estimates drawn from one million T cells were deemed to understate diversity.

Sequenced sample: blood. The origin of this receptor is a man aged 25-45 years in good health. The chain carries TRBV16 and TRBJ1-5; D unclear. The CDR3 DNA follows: TGTGCCAGCAGCCAATGTCTGGGTGAGCAGCCCCAGCATTTT. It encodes CASSQCLGEQPQHF.